Each of the 9 T cell receptor beta chains below was sequenced from the same sample in a study. Cells sorted as Tregs were CD4+, CD25+ and CD127-/low. Via MiXCR, TCRdb re-called the 5' RACE reads, giving one row per CDR3 protein. The table lists fewer than 50,000 distinct CDR3 sequences, around 23% of them singletons. Material: Tregs sorted from a lymph node. These receptors were collected from a female donor with breast cancer.

CDR3 nucleotides: TGTGCCAGCAGTTTGATACTACGGGGGGACTACGAGCAGTACTTC. It is translated as CASSLILRGDYEQYF. The chain uses TRBV7-2 and TRBJ2-7, with 7 bases identical to TRBD2. Germline loops: CDR1 SGHTA, CDR2 FQGNSA. The CDR3 is 15 amino acids. V lost 6 bases to trimming and J lost 3 bases; unmatched junction nucleotides: 11.

The gene calls are TRBV24-1 and TRBJ2-2; D possibly corresponds to TRBD2 (6 bases). The germline V gene has CDR1 KGHDR and CDR2 SFDVKD. V was cut by 6 bases and J by 1 base, with 17 bases left in between. CDR3 length: 17 amino acids. CDR3 region: CATSRRGSNQNTGELFF. In DNA, the CDR3 is TGTGCCACCAGTCGGCGGGGTAGCAACCAGAACACCGGGGAGCTGTTTTTT.

This chain joins TRBV4-2 and TRBJ2-3; TRBD2 matches 13 bases. Germline loops: CDR1 LGHNA, CDR2 YNFKEQ. This CDR3 is 16 amino acids long. The V and J ends lost 4 bases and 1 base, in that order; junction bases with no gene match: 2. The CDR3, as DNA: TGTGCCAGCAGCCCCGGACTAGCGGGAGGCACAGATACGCAGTATTTT. Translating gives CASSPGLAGGTDTQYF.

The CDR3 sequence is CASSFRFNEQFF. DNA for the CDR3: TGTGCCAGCAGTTTTAGGTTCAATGAGCAGTTCTTC. The gene calls are TRBV28 and TRBJ2-1; D uncertain. Germline V lookup: CDR1 MDHEN, CDR2 SYDVKM. The CDR3 length is 12 residues. V was shortened by 3 bases and J by 6 bases, with 6 bases between the two germline ends.

Comment on this clonotype: A much more abundant neighbour one base away suggests this may be a read error. The chain has TRBV12-3 or TRBV12-4 and TRBJ2-5; D tentatively fits TRBD1 or TRBD2 (5 bases each). CDR3 length: 14 amino acids. CDR3 DNA: TGTGCCAGCAGTTTAGCGGGGGTACAAGAGACCCTGTACTTC. This codes for CASSLAGVQETLYF.

This rearrangement joins TRBV5-1 to TRBJ2-4; 10 nucleotides agree with TRBD2. In germline, CDR1 is SGHRS, CDR2 YFSETQ. J was trimmed by 7 bases and V by 7 bases; bases with no gene match: 8. The CDR3 loop spans 14 amino acids. The CDR3 is CASSAGGPGNIQYF. The CDR3 DNA reads as TGCGCCAGCTCAGCGGGAGGGCCAGGTAACATTCAGTACTTC.

This clonotype has only a few counts. J is TRBJ2-7 and V is TRBV7-3, with 7 bases matching TRBD2. This CDR3 region has 15 residues. The trim removed 1 base at V and 4 bases at J, leaving 7 bases unmatched. Germline V gene lookup returns CDR1 SGHTA and CDR2 FQGTGA. The CDR3 region is CASSLNGGRTYEQYF. DNA of the CDR3: TGTGCCAGCAGCTTAAACGGCGGGAGAACGTACGAGCAGTACTTC.

This clonotype showed up just a few times. The V gene is TRBV27, the J gene TRBJ2-2; D not resolved. This CDR3 contains 13 residues. The germline gives CDR1 MNHEY, CDR2 SMNVEV (reference sequence). V shed 7 bases and J shed 6 bases, with 12 bases lying between them. The CDR3 DNA reads TGTGCCAGCACGGATAAGGGATCCGGGGAGCTGTTTTTT. The encoded protein is CASTDKGSGELFF.

In regard to this clonotype: A much larger clone sits a single nucleotide away, making a read error possible. This chain joins TRBV5-1 and TRBJ2-3; D is possibly TRBD2 (5 bases). The CDR3 has 17 residues. V was trimmed by 0 bases and J by 7 bases, leaving 21 bases between them. CDR1 and CDR2 (germline): SGHRS, YFSETQ. CDR3 DNA sequence: TGCGCCAGCAGCTTGGATCGGTTGCGGGCGCGGGCCCATACGCAGTATTTT. Translating gives CASSLDRLRARAHTQYF.